This T cell receptor (beta chain) stems from a study of T cells in Graves' hyperthyroidism and ophthalmopathy. Whole-study results and caveats: Through a model of 13 V-J features, ophthalmopathy was separated from stable hyperthyroidism.

RNA transcripts gave rise to amplified TCR beta CDR3 regions. The TCR CDR3 first-round RT-PCR relied on the HTBI primer set. Each CDR3 protein gets one entry after TCRdb re-called the multiplex PCR reads with MiXCR. Of approximately 400,000 distinct CDR3 sequences in the sample, roughly 13% were seen once. This clonotype was picked up many times. The antigen remains unidentified. Germline CDR1 reads SNHLY; CDR2 reads FYNNEI. V lost 4 bases, J lost 0 bases, and 8 bases lay in between. The CDR3 runs to 14 residues. Progressors' blood was drawn at hyperthyroidism diagnosis, before ophthalmopathy symptoms. The chain joins TRBV2 to TRBJ2-3; D is possibly TRBD2 (6 bases). What was sequenced was blood. This clonotype originated in a man between 25 and 39 years old with Graves' hyperthyroidism that later progressed to Graves' ophthalmopathy. CDR3 coding DNA: TGTGCCAGCAGTGGGGAGGCGAGCACAGATACGCAGTATTTT. This codes for CASSGEASTDTQYF.